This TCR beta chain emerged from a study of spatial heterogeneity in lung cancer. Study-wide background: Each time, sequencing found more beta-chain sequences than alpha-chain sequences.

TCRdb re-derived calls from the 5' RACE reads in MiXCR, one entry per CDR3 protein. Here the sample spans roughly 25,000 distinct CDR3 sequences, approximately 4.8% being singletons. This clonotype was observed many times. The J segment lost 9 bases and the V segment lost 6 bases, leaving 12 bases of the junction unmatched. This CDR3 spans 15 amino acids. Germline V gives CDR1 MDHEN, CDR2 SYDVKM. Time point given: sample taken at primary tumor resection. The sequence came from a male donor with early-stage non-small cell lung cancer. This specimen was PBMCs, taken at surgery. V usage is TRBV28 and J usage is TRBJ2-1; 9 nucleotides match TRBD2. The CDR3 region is CASSSHAGGRGEQFF. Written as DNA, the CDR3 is TGTGCCAGCAGCTCCCATGCGGGGGGGCGGGGTGAGCAGTTCTTC.